The text below deals with one T cell receptor (beta chain). Antigen unknown. The CDR3 covers 15 residues. The V and J ends lost 1 base and 2 bases, in that order; junction bases with no gene match: 3. CDR1 SGHVS and CDR2 FQNEAQ come from the germline V gene. Data came from immunoSEQ multiplex PCR; TCRdb stores just in-frame clones and leaves some out. The sample lists tens of thousands of clones, 90% to 95% occurring once. The data are from a study of OX40 agonist ivuxolimab in advanced cancers. In the study overall: Ivuxolimab, an antibody that agonizes OX40 (CD134), was administered to the patients. It was permissible to have had prior anti-PD-1, anti-PD-L1 or anti-CTLA-4 therapy, and over 35% had some.

Study-level findings and limits: The study found among the lowest clonal expansion in partial responders at 0.1-3.0 mg/kg. Compared with CD4+, CD8+ T cells on average had more expanded clones.

The sample here was CD4+ or CD8+ T cells sorted from blood, taken in a trial of the OX40 agonist ivuxolimab. This TCR was sampled from an adult with an advanced solid tumor such as melanoma, head and neck, liver or kidney cancer. This chain links TRBV7-8 with TRBJ2-7, with TRBD2 matching 9 bases. Here the CDR3 reads CASSLVASGAYEQYF. The CDR3 nucleotides are TGTGCCAGCAGCTTAGTGGCTAGCGGGGCCTACGAGCAGTACTTC.